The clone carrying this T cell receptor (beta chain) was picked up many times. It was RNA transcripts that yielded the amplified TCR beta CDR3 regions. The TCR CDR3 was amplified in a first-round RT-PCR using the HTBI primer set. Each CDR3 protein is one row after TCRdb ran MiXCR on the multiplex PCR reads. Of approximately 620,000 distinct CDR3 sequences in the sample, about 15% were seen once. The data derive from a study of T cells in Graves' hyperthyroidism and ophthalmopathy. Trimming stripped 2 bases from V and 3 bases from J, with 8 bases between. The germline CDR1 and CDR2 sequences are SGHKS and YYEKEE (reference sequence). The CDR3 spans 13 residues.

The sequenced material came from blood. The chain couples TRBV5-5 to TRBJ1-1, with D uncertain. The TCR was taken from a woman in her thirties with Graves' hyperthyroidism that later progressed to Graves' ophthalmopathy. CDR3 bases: TGTGCCAGCAGCTTAGGCCACGACACTGAAGCTTTCTTT. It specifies CASSLGHDTEAFF.